Listed here are 10 T cell receptor beta chains from one sample, sequenced in a study of blood T cell repertoires in COVID-19. Produced via immunoSEQ multiplex PCR; TCRdb's table is partial and in-frame only. The table has approximately 310,000 clones, around 87% seen once. Sequenced material: peripheral blood. These receptors all stem from a man between 50 and 59 years old with active or convalescent COVID-19.

The chain recombines TRBV2 with TRBJ2-7; 8 bases fit TRBD2. From germline, CDR1 is SNHLY and CDR2 FYNNEI. The V gene end was trimmed by 4 bases and the J gene end by 2 bases; junction bases not matched to a gene: 1. This CDR3 region has 13 residues. The CDR3 region has the DNA TGTGCCAGCAGTGCGGGACTAGCCTACGAGCAGTACTTC. Translated: CASSAGLAYEQYF.

The genes are TRBV28 and TRBJ1-5; D uncertain. Germline CDR1 and CDR2: MDHEN and SYDVKM. This CDR3 comprises 13 residues. V lost 6 bases and J lost 7, with 13 bases in between. The chain's CDR3 is CASSNRGGQPQHF. The CDR3, as DNA: TGTGCCAGCAGCAACCGAGGAGGGCAGCCCCAGCATTTT.

The chain is built from TRBV18 and TRBJ2-6, with no clear D. There are 17 residues in the CDR3. The germline gives CDR1 KGHSH, CDR2 LQKENI. The germline V and J ends were trimmed by 2 bases and 0 bases, with 11 bases remaining between them. The CDR3 sequence: CASSPYEAPSGANVLTF. CDR3 coding DNA: TGTGCCAGCTCACCATATGAGGCGCCCTCTGGGGCCAACGTCCTGACTTTC. Full variable domain (remainder filled in from reference TRBV18 and TRBJ2-6): NAGVMQNPRHLVRRRGQEARLRCSPMKGHSHVYWYRQLPEEGLKFMVYLQKENIIDESGMPKERFSAEFPKEGPSILRIQQVVRGDSAAYFCASSPYEAPSGANVLTFGAGSRLTVL.

The rearrangement links TRBV4-3 to TRBJ2-3; 9 bases agree with TRBD1. Unmatched junction bases numbered 8, after V lost 4 bases and J lost 3 bases. There are 16 residues in the CDR3. CDR1 is LGHNA and CDR2 is YSLEER in the germline V gene. The CDR3 spells CASSPGQGRITDTQYF. CDR3 in DNA: TGCGCCAGCAGCCCCGGACAGGGGCGTATAACAGATACGCAGTATTTT.

V gene TRBV5-6 combines with J gene TRBJ2-5, with D maybe TRBD2 (7 bases). Per the germline V gene, CDR1 is SGHDT and CDR2 is YYEEEE. Trimming removed 4 bases from V and 4 bases from J, with 17 bases in between. This CDR3 comprises 15 residues. This CDR3 reads CASSPEGGWGETQYF. The CDR3 DNA reads as TGTGCCAGCAGCCCGGAGGGGGGGTGGGGAGAGACCCAGTACTTC.

The table lists this clone with a few counts. V gene TRBV7-9 combines with J gene TRBJ2-5, with TRBD1 identical over 10 bases. Germline V gene sequence: CDR1 SEHNR, CDR2 FQNEAQ (reference sequence). V lost 1 base, J lost 4 bases, and 3 bases stayed unmatched. The CDR3 has 15 amino acids. CDR3: CASSLGWDRGETQYF. The CDR3, as DNA: TGTGCCAGCAGCTTAGGATGGGACAGGGGAGAGACCCAGTACTTC.

The chain has TRBV2 and TRBJ1-4, with D maybe TRBD1 (5 bases). There are 12 residues in the CDR3. Germline CDR1 is SNHLY and CDR2 is FYNNEI. Trimming left V 10 bases short and J 8 bases short, with 14 bases between. CDR3 region: CATRDSGEKLFF. CDR3 in DNA: TGTGCCACCCGGGACTCGGGGGAAAAACTGTTTTTT.

This clone was recorded once. The chain carries TRBV6-6 and TRBJ1-6, with TRBD1 as a possible D gene (5 bases). V lost 6 bases and J 8 bases, leaving 20 bases between the germline ends. CDR3 length equals 16 residues. CDR1 is MNHNY, CDR2 SVGAGI, per germline (reference sequence). CDR3 amino acids: CASSPLGGEDYSPLHF. In DNA, the CDR3 is TGTGCCAGCAGCCCGCTTGGGGGGGAGGATTATTCACCCCTCCACTTT.

V gene TRBV19 combines with J gene TRBJ2-5; 10 bases are shared with TRBD1. Germline V gene data show CDR1 as LNHDA and CDR2 as SQIVND (reference sequence). The CDR3 covers 13 residues. After removal of 9 bases from V and 3 bases from J, the junction contained 4 bases not matched to a gene. DNA for the CDR3: TGTGCCAGAAGGGGACAGGGGAAAGAGACCCAGTACTTC. It encodes CARRGQGKETQYF. Using reference TRBV19 and TRBJ2-5 for the parts outside the CDR3, the full variable domain is DGGITQSPKYLFRKEGQNVTLSCEQNLNHDAMYWYRQDPGQGLRLIYYSQIVNDFQKGDIAEGYSVSREKKESFPLTVTSAQKNPTAFYLCARRGQGKETQYFGPGTRLLVL.

The chain employs TRBV6-5 and TRBJ1-2; tentative D call: TRBD1 (5 bases). The germline V gene has CDR1 MNHEY and CDR2 SVGAGI. The CDR3 contains 12 residues. Deletions cut 6 bases from V and 4 bases from J, with 9 bases between. CDR3 in DNA: TGTGCCAGCAGCCAACAGGTCTATGGCTACACCTTC. Its translation: CASSQQVYGYTF.